The clone carrying this TCR beta chain has ten or more counts. The CDR3 is made up of 16 amino acids. Unmatched junction bases numbered 8, after V lost 3 bases and J lost 1 base. The germline V gene has CDR1 SGHRS and CDR2 YFSETQ. This record belongs to a study of molecular identifiers for immune sequencing clone quantification. Study background: In replicates, the authors split RNA from around 20,000 or 100,000 naive CD8 cells five ways and sequenced four.

TCRdb re-called the PCR reads through MiXCR, storing one row per CDR3 protein. Found here are tens of thousands of distinct CDR3 sequences, 15% to 20% of them singletons; the top ten hold more than 1.3%. Libraries used about 18,000 to 1,100,000 sorted naive CD8 T cells and 10%, 30% or 50% RNA input. Sorting isolated naive CD8 T cells as CD8+CD4-CCR7+CD45RA+ events. The J gene is TRBJ2-3, the V gene TRBV5-1, with TRBD2 identical over 7 bases. The TCR originated in a human donor in good health. Some libraries in this study had Jurkat cell RNA spiked in. Sequences were obtained from naive CD8+ T cells from blood, with Jurkat cell RNA spiked in. Subset indicated: FACS-sorted CD8+CD4-CCR7+CD45RA+ naive T cells. In DNA, the CDR3 is TGCGCCAGCAGCTCTGACCCTCGGGAGGGCACAGATACGCAGTATTTT. It is translated as CASSSDPREGTDTQYF. Full variable domain (outside the CDR3, taken from reference TRBV5-1 and TRBJ2-3): KAGVTQTPRYLIKTRGQQVTLSCSPISGHRSVSWYQQTPGQGLQFLFEYFSETQRNKGNFPGRFSGRQFSNSRSEMNVSTLELGDSALYLCASSSDPREGTDTQYFGPGTRLTVL.